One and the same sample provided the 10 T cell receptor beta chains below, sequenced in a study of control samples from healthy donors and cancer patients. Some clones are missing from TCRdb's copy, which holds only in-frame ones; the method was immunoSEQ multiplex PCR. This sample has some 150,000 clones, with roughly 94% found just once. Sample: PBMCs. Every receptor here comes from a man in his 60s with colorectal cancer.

The CDR3 region is CAWASGTTNTGELFF. CDR3 DNA: TGTGCCTGGGCGTCCGGGACAACGAACACCGGGGAGCTGTTTTTT. V and J are TRBV30 and TRBJ2-2; a possible D gene is TRBD1 (6 bases). There are 15 residues in the CDR3. Looked up from germline, CDR1 is GTSNPN and CDR2 is SVGIG (reference sequence). With 5 bases removed from V and 0 bases from J, the gap between germline ends came to 13 bases.

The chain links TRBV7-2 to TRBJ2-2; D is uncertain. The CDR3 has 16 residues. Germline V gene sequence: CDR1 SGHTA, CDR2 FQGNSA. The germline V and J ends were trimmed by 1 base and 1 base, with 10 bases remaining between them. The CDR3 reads CASSLDGALNTGELFF. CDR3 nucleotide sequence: TGTGCCAGCAGCTTAGACGGAGCTTTGAACACCGGGGAGCTGTTTTTT.

In DNA form, the CDR3 reads TGTGCCAGCAGCTTTGGACAGGGAAGGGAAGAGACCCAGTACTTC. The encoded protein is CASSFGQGREETQYF. The genes are TRBV6-5 and TRBJ2-5, with 8 bases aligning to TRBD1. With 6 bases clipped from V and 3 bases from J, the junction kept 9 bases outside the gene matches. Germline V lookup: CDR1 MNHEY, CDR2 SVGAGI. This CDR3 contains 15 residues.

The chain's CDR3 is CASSLSGLGEKLFF. The CDR3 coding sequence is TGTGCCAGCAGTTTATCAGGGCTGGGGGAAAAACTGTTTTTT. The chain links TRBV27 to TRBJ1-4; D uncertain. The CDR3 covers 14 residues. Germline values: CDR1 MNHEY, CDR2 SMNVEV (reference sequence). V was trimmed by 0 bases and J by 8 bases, leaving 10 bases between them.

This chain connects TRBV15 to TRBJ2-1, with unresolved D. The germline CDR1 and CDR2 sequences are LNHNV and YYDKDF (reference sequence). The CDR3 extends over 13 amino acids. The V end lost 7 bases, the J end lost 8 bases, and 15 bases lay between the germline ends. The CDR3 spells CATKGPAKHEQFF. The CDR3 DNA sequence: TGTGCCACCAAGGGCCCCGCCAAGCATGAGCAGTTCTTC.

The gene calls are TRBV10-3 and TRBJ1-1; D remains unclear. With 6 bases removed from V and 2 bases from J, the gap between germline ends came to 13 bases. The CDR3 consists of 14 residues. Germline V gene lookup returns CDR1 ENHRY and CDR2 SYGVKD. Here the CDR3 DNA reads TGTGCCATCAGGCTGGGAACAGATAACACTGAAGCTTTCTTT. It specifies CAIRLGTDNTEAFF.

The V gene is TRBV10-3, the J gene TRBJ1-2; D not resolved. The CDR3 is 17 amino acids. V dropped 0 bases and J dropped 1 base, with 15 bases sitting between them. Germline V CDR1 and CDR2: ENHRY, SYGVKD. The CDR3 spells CAISESTRGDLNYGYTF. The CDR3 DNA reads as TGTGCCATCAGTGAGTCGACTCGAGGTGACCTTAACTATGGCTACACCTTC.

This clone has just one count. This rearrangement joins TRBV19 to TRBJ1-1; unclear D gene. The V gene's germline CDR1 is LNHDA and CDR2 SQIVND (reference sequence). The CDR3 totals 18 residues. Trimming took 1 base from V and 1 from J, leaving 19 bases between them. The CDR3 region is CASSIALGGKNRNTEAFF. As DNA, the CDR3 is TGTGCCAGTAGTATAGCTTTGGGCGGAAAGAACCGGAACACTGAAGCTTTCTTT.

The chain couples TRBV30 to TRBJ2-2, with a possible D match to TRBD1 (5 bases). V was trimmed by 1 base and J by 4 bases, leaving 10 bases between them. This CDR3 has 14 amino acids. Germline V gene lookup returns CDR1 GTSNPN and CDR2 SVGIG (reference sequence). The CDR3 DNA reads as TGTGCCTGGAGTGGAGGACAAGCCACCGGGGAGCTGTTTTTT. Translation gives CAWSGGQATGELFF.

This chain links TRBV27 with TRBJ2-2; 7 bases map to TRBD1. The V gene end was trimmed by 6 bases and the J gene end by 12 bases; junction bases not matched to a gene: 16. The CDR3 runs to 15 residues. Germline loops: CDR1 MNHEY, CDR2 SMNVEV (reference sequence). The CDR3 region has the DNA TGTGCCAGCAGGCCTTCCACCTGGGACAGCCGGCAGCTGTTTTTT. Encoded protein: CASRPSTWDSRQLFF.